A single sample gave rise to the 24 T cell receptor beta chains below, sequenced in a study of T cells after posttransplantation cyclophosphamide. Busulfan-fludarabine conditioning, marrow transplant, and cyclophosphamide on days +3 and +4 were administered. The table came from immunoSEQ multiplex PCR; TCRdb's copy has only in-frame clones and leaves some out. This sample has 12,000 or so clones, each found more than once. The sample in question was PBMCs, obtained after allogeneic stem cell transplant with posttransplant cyclophosphamide. These receptors were obtained from a female patient in her 40s who received an allogeneic stem cell transplant from a related donor, was CMV-positive, and had acute GVHD only. Some T cells here may be from the graft donor.

This clone was picked up many times. CDR3 nucleotides: TGCGCCAGCAGCCAACCGTCACGGACTAGCACAGATACGCAGTATTTT. This translates into CASSQPSRTSTDTQYF. V gene TRBV4-1 combines with J gene TRBJ2-3, with a tentative D call TRBD2 (5 bases). The CDR3 has 16 residues. Germline-derived CDR1 and CDR2 are MGHRA and YSYEKL. V was pared by 2 bases and J by 0 bases, with 12 bases between.

In its sample, this clone was seen a few times. The genes are TRBV5-4 and TRBJ2-1; 7 bases fit TRBD1. Per germline, CDR1 SGHNT and CDR2 YYREEE (reference sequence). This CDR3 comprises 16 residues. After removal of 3 bases from V and 10 bases from J, the junction contained 16 bases not matched to a gene. CDR3 nucleotide sequence: TGTGCCAGCAGCTCCCCGGGGACAGTGGTCCAAGGCGAGCAGTTCTTC. It translates to CASSSPGTVVQGEQFF.

This clone was found many times. The chain links TRBV5-6 to TRBJ2-7, with unresolved D. The V and J ends lost 0 bases and 3 bases respectively, with 4 bases between them. The CDR3 loop spans 12 amino acids. Germline loops: CDR1 SGHDT, CDR2 YYEEEE. The CDR3: CASSLASYEQYF. The CDR3 coding sequence is TGTGCCAGCAGCTTGGCCAGCTACGAGCAGTACTTC. The variable domain in full, with the rest retrieved from reference TRBV5-6 and TRBJ2-7, is DAGVTQSPTHLIKTRGQQVTLRCSPKSGHDTVSWYQQALGQGPQFIFQYYEEEERQRGNFPDRFSGHQFPNYSSELNVNALLLGDSALYLCASSLASYEQYFGPGTRLTVT.

In its sample, this clone ranks as large. The V call is TRBV6-5, the J call TRBJ1-2, with 8 bases aligning to TRBD1. J gave up 4 bases and V 5 bases, and 9 bases lay outside the gene matches. CDR3 size: 15 residues. Germline CDR1 and CDR2: MNHEY and SVGAGI. For the CDR3, the DNA is TGTGCCAGCAGTCTTTTTACCGGGACAGGCTATGGCTACACCTTC. Residues: CASSLFTGTGYGYTF.

This clone has a count of ten or more. J is TRBJ1-2 and V is TRBV6-1; D might be TRBD1 (6 bases). Germline V gives CDR1 MNHNS, CDR2 SASEGT. The V end lost 7 bases, the J end lost 5 bases, and 11 bases lay between the germline ends. The CDR3 runs 12 residues. The CDR3 DNA reads TGTGCCAGCACACAGGGTTGGTATGGCTACACCTTC. It specifies CASTQGWYGYTF.

This clone was counted at least ten times. The rearrangement links TRBV10-3 to TRBJ2-1; D is possibly TRBD1 (7 bases). Germline V CDR1 and CDR2: ENHRY, SYGVKD. The CDR3 totals 15 residues. CDR3 in DNA: TGTGTCACTTGCGACGCAGGGGGGCCCTACAATGAGCAGTTCTTC. Residues: CVTCDAGGPYNEQFF.

Ten or more counts support this clone. The CDR3 DNA follows: TGCGCCAGCAGCCAAGAGGCTAGCGGGAGTACCCCAGATACGCAGTATTTT. The encoded protein is CASSQEASGSTPDTQYF. The genes are TRBV4-3 and TRBJ2-3; 10 bases map to TRBD2. V lost 0 bases and J lost 4; bases outside the gene matches: 7. This CDR3 contains 17 residues. Germline values: CDR1 LGHNA, CDR2 YSLEER.

The chain recombines TRBV9 with TRBJ1-2; 8 bases fit TRBD1. CDR3 length: 15 residues. CDR1 SGDLS and CDR2 YYNGEE come from the germline V gene. J was trimmed by 5 bases and V by 0 bases; bases with no gene match: 6. DNA for the CDR3: TGTGCCAGCAGCGTAGAGGCAGGGGGCGAGTATGGCTACACCTTC. It encodes CASSVEAGGEYGYTF.

This clone was seen ten or more times. This sequence joins TRBV27 and TRBJ2-2, with D possibly TRBD1 on 6 matching bases. Germline values: CDR1 MNHEY, CDR2 SMNVEV (reference sequence). Trimming cost V 6 bases and J 1 base, with 9 bases left between them. The CDR3 runs to 14 residues. DNA for the CDR3: TGTGCCAGCAGGGTGACAGGGAACACCGGGGAGCTGTTTTTT. It specifies CASRVTGNTGELFF.

This clone was recorded at least ten times. The V call is TRBV29-1, the J call TRBJ2-1; 10 bases fit TRBD2. This CDR3 spans 13 amino acids. V shed 5 bases, J shed 9 bases, and the junction held 7 bases outside the gene matches. Germline-derived CDR1 and CDR2 are SQVTM and ANQGSEA. CDR3 in DNA: TGCAGCGTTCTTAAGGTAGCGGGGGGTGAGCAGTTCTTC. It is translated as CSVLKVAGGEQFF.

This clone has ten or more counts. The chain has TRBV6-1 and TRBJ1-1; D possibly corresponds to TRBD1 (5 bases). Trimming shortened V by 0 bases and J by 6 bases, and 11 bases separated the two germline ends. Germline CDR1 reads MNHNS; CDR2 reads SASEGT. This CDR3 region has 14 residues. This chain's CDR3 is CASSEAGGGPEAFF. The DNA for the CDR3 is TGTGCCAGCAGTGAAGCTGGGGGGGGACCTGAAGCTTTCTTT.

This clone was counted at least ten times. The V call is TRBV11-2, the J call TRBJ2-7; tentatively, D is TRBD1 (7 bases). Per germline, CDR1 SGHAT and CDR2 FQNNGV. Trimming stripped 5 bases from V and 5 bases from J, with 19 bases between. The CDR3 loop spans 15 amino acids. CDR3 DNA sequence: TGTGCCAGCAGCCCGTCCAGGGGGGTTAACCACGAGCAGTACTTC. Encoded protein: CASSPSRGVNHEQYF.

In its sample, this clone was seen many times. The V call is TRBV11-3, the J call TRBJ2-1; TRBD2 agrees at 11 bases. Trimming took 5 bases from V and 9 from J; bases not matched to a gene: 6. Germline assignment: CDR1 SGHNT and CDR2 YENEEA. This CDR3 contains 14 residues. The CDR3 sequence: CASSQLAGEGEQFF. CDR3 DNA sequence: TGTGCCAGCAGCCAACTAGCGGGAGAGGGTGAGCAGTTCTTC.

The V call is TRBV29-1, the J call TRBJ2-3; D is undetermined. The CDR3 contains 12 residues. The germline gives CDR1 SQVTM, CDR2 ANQGSEA. V was trimmed by 3 bases and J by 0 bases, leaving 4 bases between them. CDR3 sequence reads: CSVEESTDTQYF. The CDR3 DNA sequence: TGCAGCGTTGAGGAGAGCACAGATACGCAGTATTTT.

This clone was seen many times. This sequence joins TRBV4-2 and TRBJ1-2; D ambiguous. This CDR3 comprises 15 residues. CDR1 and CDR2 (germline): LGHNA, YNFKEQ. Trimming pared 0 bases from V and 3 bases from J, leaving 11 bases between. The CDR3 here is CASSQDSSPDYGYTF. The CDR3 nucleotides read TGTGCCAGCAGCCAAGATTCCTCCCCTGACTATGGCTACACCTTC.

In its sample, this clone was seen a few times. The genes are TRBV11-3 and TRBJ2-5; 7 nucleotides agree with TRBD2. Germline lookup yields CDR1 SGHNT and CDR2 YENEEA. The J segment lost 2 bases and the V segment lost 4 bases, leaving 7 bases of the junction unmatched. The CDR3 is 15 amino acids. CDR3 protein: CASSSPAGLQETQYF. The CDR3, as DNA: TGTGCCAGCAGCTCCCCAGCGGGGCTTCAAGAGACCCAGTACTTC.

In its sample, this clone was seen a few times. The junction shows a germline mismatch at one end, possibly a read error. V is TRBV5-1 and J is TRBJ2-3; TRBD2 matches at 10 bases. Germline CDR1 is SGHRS and CDR2 is YFSETQ. The CDR3 extends over 16 amino acids. The CDR3 is CASSPDSGRSKDTQYF. Written as DNA, the CDR3 is TGCGCCAGCAGCCCAGATAGCGGGAGGAGCAAAGATACGCAGTATTTT.

This clone was counted ten times or more. Relative to the germline gene, one junction end is altered; a read error may explain this. The V gene is TRBV5-1, the J gene TRBJ1-1; 7 bases map to TRBD1. The germline gives CDR1 SGHRS, CDR2 YFSETQ. The CDR3 is made up of 15 amino acids. CDR3 loop: CASSPRQGSNPEAFF. CDR3 nucleotides: TGCGCCAGCAGCCCTCGACAGGGATCGAACCCTGAAGCTTTCTTT. Full variable domain (outside the CDR3, taken from reference TRBV5-1 and TRBJ1-1): KAGVTQTPRYLIKTRGQQVTLSCSPISGHRSVSWYQQTPGQGLQFLFEYFSETQRNKGNFPGRFSGRQFSNSRSEMNVSTLELGDSALYLCASSPRQGSNPEAFFGQGTRLTVV.

This chain links TRBV2 with TRBJ2-3; TRBD2 agrees at 12 bases. The junction had 3 bases not matched to a gene; V was cut back by 2 bases and J by 6 bases. Germline values: CDR1 SNHLY, CDR2 FYNNEI. The CDR3 loop spans 15 amino acids. The DNA of the CDR3 is TGTGCCAGCAGTGAACTAGCGGGAGGGGGGGATACGCAGTATTTT. Translating it yields CASSELAGGGDTQYF.

There are many counts of this clone. CDR3 amino acids: CASRTRDSCTF. The CDR3 DNA reads as TGTGCCAGTAGGACCCGGGACAGCTGCACCTTC. The chain recombines TRBV19 with TRBJ1-2, with 7 bases that match TRBD1. CDR3 length equals 11 residues. Germline V CDR1 and CDR2: LNHDA, SQIVND (reference sequence). J was trimmed by 13 bases and V by 6 bases; bases with no gene match: 8.

This clone occurred many times. This rearrangement joins TRBV6-5 to TRBJ2-7; 7 bases map to TRBD1. The CDR3 runs to 13 residues. The V gene end was trimmed by 6 bases and the J gene end by 2 bases; junction bases not matched to a gene: 4. The germline V gene encodes CDR1 MNHEY and CDR2 SVGAGI. The CDR3 region is CASRTGTAYEQYF. In DNA form, the CDR3 reads TGTGCCAGCAGGACCGGGACAGCCTACGAGCAGTACTTC.

In this sample, this clone turned up a few times. This chain links TRBV6-5 with TRBJ1-6; 7 bases map to TRBD1. Germline CDR1 and CDR2: MNHEY and SVGAGI. V was pared by 7 bases and J by 7 bases, with 7 bases of the junction left unmatched. The CDR3 spans 14 residues. CDR3 DNA sequence: TGTGCCAGCAATAGACAGGGAGGAAATTCACCCCTCCACTTT. Its translation: CASNRQGGNSPLHF.

The table lists this clone with many counts. V usage is TRBV12-2 and J usage is TRBJ1-1; the table's D call, TRBD1, has no DNA check behind it. TRBV12-2 is designated a pseudogene. CDR3 length: 15 amino acids. In DNA form, the CDR3 reads TGTGCAAGTCGCGCCCAAACAGGGGGCGGCACTGAAGCTTTCTTT. Its protein product is CASRAQTGGGTEAFF.

This rearrangement joins TRBV9 to TRBJ2-1, with 9 bases matching TRBD1. The CDR3 extends over 15 amino acids. Germline lookup yields CDR1 SGDLS and CDR2 YYNGEE. Unmatched junction bases numbered 4, after V lost 4 bases and J lost 2 bases. CDR3 nucleotides: TGTGCCAGCAGCTTGGGGACAGGGCCCTACAATGAGCAGTTCTTC. It encodes CASSLGTGPYNEQFF. The full variable domain, rest sourced from reference TRBV9 and TRBJ2-1, is DSGVTQTPKHLITATGQRVTLRCSPRSGDLSVYWYQQSLDQGLQFLIQYYNGEERAKGNILERFSAQQFPDLHSELNLSSLELGDSALYFCASSLGTGPYNEQFFGPGTRLTVL.